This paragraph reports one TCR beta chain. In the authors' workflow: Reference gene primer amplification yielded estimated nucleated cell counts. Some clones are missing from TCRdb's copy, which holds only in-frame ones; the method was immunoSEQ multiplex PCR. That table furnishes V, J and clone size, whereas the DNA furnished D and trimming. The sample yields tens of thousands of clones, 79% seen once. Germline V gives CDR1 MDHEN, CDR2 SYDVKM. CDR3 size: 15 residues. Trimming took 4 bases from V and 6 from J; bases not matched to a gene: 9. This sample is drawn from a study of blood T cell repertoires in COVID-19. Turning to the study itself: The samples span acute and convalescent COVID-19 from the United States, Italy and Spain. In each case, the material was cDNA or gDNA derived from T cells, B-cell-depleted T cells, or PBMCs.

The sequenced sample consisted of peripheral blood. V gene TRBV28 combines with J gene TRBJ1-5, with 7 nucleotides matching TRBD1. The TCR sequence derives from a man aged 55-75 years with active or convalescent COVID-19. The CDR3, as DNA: TGTGCCAGCAGTTCCCCCGGCAGGGGGAGTCAGCCCCAGCATTTT. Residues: CASSSPGRGSQPQHF.